The 25 T cell receptor beta chains in this list originate from one sample, sequenced in a study of cytomegalovirus exposure and HLA in healthy donors (dated by TCRdb to the late 2010s). Libraries were constructed by the immunoSEQ multiplex PCR assay. For the multiplex PCR, a mixture combining 60 forward primers for TCR Vbeta segments and 13 reverse primers for TCR Jbeta segments was used. TCRdb carries this immuneACCESS record with in-frame sequences only. Its versions omit some clonotypes, under half of them owing to an unresolved V gene in the studies checked, with the rest unexplained. Within this sample are about 230,000 clones, with 77% of them counted one time only. 2.5% to 3% of the sample is held by the ten biggest clonotypes. The specimen sequenced was PBMCs. Receptor source: a woman aged 55-70 years in good health and CMV-seropositive.

The rearrangement uses TRBV7-2 and TRBJ1-2; 7 bases agree with TRBD1. The germline CDR1 and CDR2 sequences are SGHTA and FQGNSA. The CDR3 extends over 16 amino acids. V trimming: 3 bases; J trimming: 7 bases; junction bases outside the gene matches: 14. CDR3 coding DNA: TGTGCCAGCAGCTTGCTCCGTGGGACAGTCGCTCGTGGCTACACCTTC. It encodes CASSLLRGTVARGYTF.

V is TRBV6-6 and J is TRBJ1-5; D is unresolved. The CDR3 has 14 amino acids. V lost 6 bases and J lost 4, with 13 bases in between. CDR1 is MNHNY, CDR2 SVGAGI, per germline (reference sequence). CDR3: CASRPMRENQPQHF. The CDR3 DNA follows: TGTGCCAGCAGGCCAATGAGGGAAAATCAGCCCCAGCATTTT.

The chain recombines TRBV5-1 with TRBJ2-5; 10 bases align to TRBD1. This CDR3 has 15 residues. J was trimmed by 3 bases and V by 3 bases; bases with no gene match: 5. CDR1 is SGHRS and CDR2 is YFSETQ in the germline V gene. CDR3 coding DNA: TGCGCCAGCAGCTCCCTCGGGACAGGGGAAGAGACCCAGTACTTC. This gives the protein CASSSLGTGEETQYF.

V gene TRBV10-2 combines with J gene TRBJ2-7; 11 bases map to TRBD2. The J segment lost 1 base and the V segment lost 6 bases, leaving 5 bases of the junction unmatched. CDR3 length: 15 amino acids. Germline CDR1 reads WSHSY; CDR2 reads SAAADI. The chain's CDR3 is CASRTGTSGSYEQYF. In DNA form, the CDR3 reads TGCGCCAGCAGAACCGGGACTAGCGGATCCTACGAGCAGTACTTC.

The genes are TRBV5-1 and TRBJ2-2; TRBD2 agrees at 14 bases. Germline V gene data show CDR1 as SGHRS and CDR2 as YFSETQ. The CDR3 covers 17 residues. V dropped 4 bases and J dropped 3; count of bases not matched to a gene: 5. The CDR3 DNA is TGCGCCAGCAGCATAGGGACTAGCGGGAGATACACCGGGGAGCTGTTTTTT. As protein: CASSIGTSGRYTGELFF.

This clone was detected only a few times. Other DNA sequences from this sample encode an identical CDR3 as well. The chain combines TRBV9 with TRBJ1-2, with 7 bases fitting TRBD1. Germline loops: CDR1 SGDLS, CDR2 YYNGEE. Losses at the gene ends were 3 bases for V and 2 bases for J; bases not matched to a gene: 4. There are 14 residues in the CDR3. CDR3 DNA: TGTGCCAGCAGCGCAGGGGGGTTAAACTATGGCTACACCTTC. Amino acids: CASSAGGLNYGYTF. Based on the CDR3 plus reference TRBV9 and TRBJ1-2, the full variable domain is DSGVTQTPKHLITATGQRVTLRCSPRSGDLSVYWYQQSLDQGLQFLIQYYNGEERAKGNILERFSAQQFPDLHSELNLSSLELGDSALYFCASSAGGLNYGYTFGSGTRLTVV.

In its sample, this clone was seen a few times. The chain uses TRBV19 and TRBJ2-1; unclear D gene. V dropped 6 bases and J dropped 8 bases, with 20 bases sitting between them. The CDR3 covers 15 residues. CDR1 and CDR2 from the germline V gene are LNHDA and SQIVND (reference sequence). The CDR3 here is CASRPLVVADHEQFF. CDR3 DNA: TGTGCCAGTAGACCATTGGTGGTAGCTGATCATGAGCAGTTCTTC. The full variable domain, with the rest looked up from reference TRBV19 and TRBJ2-1, is DGGITQSPKYLFRKEGQNVTLSCEQNLNHDAMYWYRQDPGQGLRLIYYSQIVNDFQKGDIAEGYSVSREKKESFPLTVTSAQKNPTAFYLCASRPLVVADHEQFFGPGTRLTVL.

The rearrangement joins TRBV9 to TRBJ2-2; tentatively, D is TRBD1 (5 bases). The CDR3 totals 14 residues. Germline CDR1 is SGDLS and CDR2 is YYNGEE. V lost 5 bases, J lost 4 bases, and 12 bases lay in between. The CDR3 loop reads CASSLTQGTGELFF. The CDR3 DNA reads TGTGCCAGCAGTCTTACTCAGGGCACCGGGGAGCTGTTTTTT.

This chain joins TRBV15 and TRBJ2-1, with D perhaps matching TRBD1 (6 bases). The germline gives CDR1 LNHNV, CDR2 YYDKDF (reference sequence). This CDR3 is 16 amino acids long. V gave up 4 bases and J gave up 6 bases, with 19 bases separating them. The CDR3: CATSTRPRTVSNEQFF. CDR3 bases: TGTGCCACCAGCACCCGACCGCGGACAGTTTCCAATGAGCAGTTCTTC.

The gene calls are TRBV4-2 and TRBJ2-7; no clear D. Germline V CDR1 and CDR2: LGHNA, YNFKEQ. V was trimmed by 3 bases and J by 0 bases, leaving 12 bases between them. The CDR3 sequence is 15 residues long. CDR3 sequence: CASSQPGGNSYEQYF. DNA for the CDR3: TGTGCCAGCAGCCAGCCGGGTGGCAACTCCTACGAGCAGTACTTC.

The chain is built from TRBV5-1 and TRBJ2-1, with D possibly being TRBD1 (6 bases). Trimming cost V 4 bases and J 4 bases, with 15 bases left between them. The CDR3 is 15 amino acids. Germline V gene data show CDR1 as SGHRS and CDR2 as YFSETQ. Here the CDR3 DNA reads TGCGCCAGCAGCCCACAGGGTACTCAATACAATGAGCAGTTCTTC. Amino acid sequence: CASSPQGTQYNEQFF. The full variable domain, rest sourced from reference TRBV5-1 and TRBJ2-1, is KAGVTQTPRYLIKTRGQQVTLSCSPISGHRSVSWYQQTPGQGLQFLFEYFSETQRNKGNFPGRFSGRQFSNSRSEMNVSTLELGDSALYLCASSPQGTQYNEQFFGPGTRLTVL.

The chain uses TRBV7-3 and TRBJ1-1, with TRBD1 as a possible D gene (6 bases). The CDR3 has 14 residues. Germline V gene sequence: CDR1 SGHTA, CDR2 FQGTGA. Trimming removed 4 bases at V and 11 bases at J, with 20 bases between. The CDR3 nucleotides read TGTGCCAGCAGCTCCCAATCGACAGGAATTGGCGCTTTCTTT. Protein sequence: CASSSQSTGIGAFF.

The V call is TRBV9, the J call TRBJ2-7; TRBD1 might be the D (5 bases). V lost 0 bases to trimming and J lost 7 bases, with 11 bases between them. The CDR3 extends over 13 amino acids. Germline-derived CDR1 and CDR2 are SGDLS and YYNGEE. In DNA form, the CDR3 reads TGTGCCAGCAGCGTAGAGGGGCGACATGAGCAGTACTTC. It is translated as CASSVEGRHEQYF.

Concerning this clone: No conserved phenylalanine or tryptophan ends this CDR3, so it is likely a read error. No DNA is shown, since the ends of the CDR3 on it are uncertain; the CDR3 is the one TCRdb lists. The chain couples TRBV1 to TRBJ2-4; the table assigns TRBD2, which was not confirmed against the DNA. TRBV1 is assigned pseudogene status. From its first to its last residue, the CDR3 has 10 amino acids. The CDR3 spells CTSSQEGGRV.

This clone was recorded only once. This sequence joins TRBV7-9 and TRBJ2-5; no reliable D call. The V end was cut by 6 bases, the J end by 4 bases, with 6 bases between. CDR1 is SEHNR and CDR2 is FQNEAQ in the germline V gene (reference sequence). The CDR3 covers 11 residues. The CDR3: CASSYLETQYF. The CDR3 bases are TGTGCCAGCAGTTATCTAGAGACCCAGTACTTC.

Notes on this clone: This same CDR3 is encoded by further DNA sequences in the sample. This chain uses TRBV5-4 with TRBJ2-5; D is possibly TRBD1 (6 bases). Trimming cost V 9 bases and J 4 bases, with 25 bases left between them. Germline CDR1 SGHNT, CDR2 YYREEE (reference sequence). This CDR3 has 16 residues. CDR3 region: CATSRTLTGASETQYF. CDR3 bases: TGTGCCACCTCCCGGACTCTGACAGGCGCCTCAGAGACCCAGTACTTC.

This clone was counted between two and nine times. The chain couples TRBV10-3 to TRBJ1-2, with 8 bases that match TRBD1. The V and J ends lost 2 bases and 6 bases, in that order; junction bases with no gene match: 8. CDR1 is ENHRY, CDR2 SYGVKD, per germline. CDR3 length: 15 residues. The CDR3 sequence is CAISEPRQGTDGYTF. In DNA, the CDR3 is TGTGCCATCAGTGAGCCTAGACAGGGGACCGATGGCTACACCTTC.

The V call is TRBV2, the J call TRBJ1-2, with D possibly matching TRBD1 (6 bases). This CDR3 has 14 residues. Germline values: CDR1 SNHLY, CDR2 FYNNEI. Trimming stripped 5 bases from V and 4 bases from J, with 14 bases between. This chain's CDR3 is CASSRLQGTYGYTF. The CDR3 DNA reads as TGTGCCAGCAGTCGGTTACAGGGCACCTATGGCTACACCTTC.

This clone was picked up one time. The chain is built from TRBV5-6 and TRBJ1-5; 8 nucleotides match TRBD1. V shed 3 bases, J shed 1 base, and the junction held 0 bases outside the gene matches. The germline V gene encodes CDR1 SGHDT and CDR2 YYEEEE. The CDR3 contains 14 residues. CDR3 DNA: TGTGCCAGCAGCTGGACAGGGAGCAATCAGCCCCAGCATTTT. Protein product: CASSWTGSNQPQHF.

This chain joins TRBV2 and TRBJ2-2, with 8 bases matching TRBD2. J lost 7 bases, V lost 6 bases, and 16 bases had no gene match. Per the germline V gene, CDR1 is SNHLY and CDR2 is FYNNEI. The CDR3 is made up of 17 amino acids. CDR3 coding DNA: TGTGCCAGCAGGCCCCTTTTCGGGAGGGGGACGGGCGGGGAGCTGTTTTTT. Residues: CASRPLFGRGTGGELFF.

The chain links TRBV9 to TRBJ2-5; D is perhaps TRBD1 (6 bases). This CDR3 has 13 residues. Germline-derived CDR1 and CDR2 are SGDLS and YYNGEE. V was cut by 3 bases and J by 2 bases, with 8 bases left in between. CDR3 amino acids: CASSADRQETQYF. CDR3 nucleotide sequence: TGTGCCAGCAGCGCCGACAGGCAAGAGACCCAGTACTTC. Full variable domain (remainder filled in from reference TRBV9 and TRBJ2-5): DSGVTQTPKHLITATGQRVTLRCSPRSGDLSVYWYQQSLDQGLQFLIQYYNGEERAKGNILERFSAQQFPDLHSELNLSSLELGDSALYFCASSADRQETQYFGPGTRLLVL.

This clone was detected a few times. This chain connects TRBV5-1 to TRBJ2-1, with 7 bases lining up with TRBD2. This CDR3 has 14 amino acids. The V and J ends lost 4 bases and 5 bases, in that order; junction bases with no gene match: 6. Germline CDR1 is SGHRS and CDR2 is YFSETQ. CDR3 region: CASSRQSGNNEQFF. DNA of the CDR3: TGCGCCAGCAGCCGCCAAAGCGGGAACAATGAGCAGTTCTTC. The full variable domain, completed using reference TRBV5-1 and TRBJ2-1, is KAGVTQTPRYLIKTRGQQVTLSCSPISGHRSVSWYQQTPGQGLQFLFEYFSETQRNKGNFPGRFSGRQFSNSRSEMNVSTLELGDSALYLCASSRQSGNNEQFFGPGTRLTVL.

This chain uses TRBV29-1 with TRBJ2-5; TRBD1 matches 9 bases. The DNA end lines up better with TRBJ2-7; the J call may be wrong. The length of the CDR3 is 12 residues. Germline V gene sequence: CDR1 SQVTM, CDR2 ANQGSEA. CDR3 sequence reads: CSGGQGKDEQYF. The CDR3 DNA sequence: TGCAGCGGGGGACAGGGAAAAGACGAGCAGTACTTC.

The chain employs TRBV14 and TRBJ1-2, with D maybe TRBD1 (6 bases). V was trimmed by 3 bases and J by 8 bases, leaving 19 bases between them. Germline assignment: CDR1 SGHDN and CDR2 FVKESK. The CDR3 is made up of 15 amino acids. The CDR3 DNA is TGTGCCAGCAGCCATTCCAGGAAGGGGGGGAGCGGCTACACCTTC. It is translated as CASSHSRKGGSGYTF.

The chain combines TRBV7-2 with TRBJ1-1, with D possibly TRBD1 on 6 matching bases. The CDR3 totals 17 residues. From germline, CDR1 is SGHTA and CDR2 FQGNSA. Trimming cost V 5 bases and J 1 base, with 20 bases left between them. The DNA of the CDR3 is TGTGCCAGCAGCCCTCCCCCGACAGACAGGAGGAACACTGAAGCTTTCTTT. This gives the protein CASSPPPTDRRNTEAFF. Full variable domain (remainder filled in from reference TRBV7-2 and TRBJ1-1): GAGVSQSPSNKVTEKGKDVELRCDPISGHTALYWYRQSLGQGLEFLIYFQGNSAPDKSGLPSDRFSAERTGGSVSTLTIQRTQQEDSAVYLCASSPPPTDRRNTEAFFGQGTRLTVV.